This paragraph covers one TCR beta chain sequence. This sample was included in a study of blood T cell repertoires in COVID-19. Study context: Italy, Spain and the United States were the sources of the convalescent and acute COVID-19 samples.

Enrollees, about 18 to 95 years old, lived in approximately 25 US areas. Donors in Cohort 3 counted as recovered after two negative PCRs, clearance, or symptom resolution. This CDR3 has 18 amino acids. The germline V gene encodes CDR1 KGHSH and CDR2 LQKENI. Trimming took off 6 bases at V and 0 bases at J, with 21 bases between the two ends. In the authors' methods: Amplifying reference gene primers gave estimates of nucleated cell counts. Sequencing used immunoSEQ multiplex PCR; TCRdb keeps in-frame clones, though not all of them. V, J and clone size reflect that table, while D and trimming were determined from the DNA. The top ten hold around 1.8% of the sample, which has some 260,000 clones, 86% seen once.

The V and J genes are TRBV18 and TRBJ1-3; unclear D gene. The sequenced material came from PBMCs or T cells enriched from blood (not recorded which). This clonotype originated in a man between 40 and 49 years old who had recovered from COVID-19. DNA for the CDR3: TGTGCCAGCTCGCCTACCCCGCTAGACCCCATCTCTGGAAACACCATATATTTT. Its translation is CASSPTPLDPISGNTIYF.